This T cell receptor beta chain was observed in a study of CD8 T cells in Susac syndrome. Looked up from germline, CDR1 is SNHLY and CDR2 is FYNNEI. The CDR3 covers 15 residues. Trimming shortened V by 1 base and J by 3 bases, and 13 bases separated the two germline ends. The CD8+ and CD4+ T cells were isolated magnetically using a negative isolation approach, whereas the TEMRA cells were enriched by FACS. RNA was extracted with the RNeasy kit, and a quantity of roughly 0.5 to 1 ug was reverse transcribed using random hexamers. Amplification of TCR beta CDR3 was carried out by immunoSEQ multiplex PCR, which covered 54 Vbeta and 13 Jbeta segments. A single record per CDR3 protein comes from TCRdb applying MiXCR to the immunoSEQ multiplex PCR reads. The data contain roughly 190,000 distinct CDR3 sequences, roughly 94% of them singletons.

The receptor comes from a human donor in good health. J is TRBJ2-7 and V is TRBV2; D gene uncertain. Sequencing was performed on CD4+ T cells from PBMCs. DNA of the CDR3: TGTGCCAGCAGTGAAGGCCCGGCCGGCAGCTACGAGCAGTACTTC. Translating gives CASSEGPAGSYEQYF.